Given below is one T cell receptor (beta chain) in context. Its antigen is not identified. TCRdb re-derived calls from the 5' RACE reads in MiXCR, one entry per CDR3 protein. The sample shows approximately 30,000 distinct CDR3 sequences, roughly a quarter of them seen only once. These data are taken from a study of neurological immune-mediated disorders. General observations from the study: In HTLV-1-associated myelopathy, TCR clonal expansion was greatest, whereas multiple sclerosis had the least, falling below healthy controls. The expanded clones of different subjects shared no CDR3 amino acid sequences (suggesting private repertoires in all groups).

The CDR3 spans 13 residues. CDR1 LNHDA and CDR2 SQIVND come from the germline V gene (reference sequence). V was pared by 4 bases and J by 6 bases, with 1 base of the junction left unmatched. Roughly 1 million sorted CD4+ or CD8+ T cells made each library. Sequencing was performed on CD4+ T cells from blood. This clonotype was sampled from a man between 45 and 60 years old with HTLV-1-associated myelopathy (HAM/TSP). V is TRBV19 and J is TRBJ2-2, with 8 bases that match TRBD1. The DNA for the CDR3 is TGTGCCAGTAGTAAACAGGGGGCCGGGGAGCTGTTTTTT. As protein: CASSKQGAGELFF.